This T cell receptor beta chain is from a study of T cell responses to AZD1222 COVID-19 vaccine. The repertoire was sequenced with immunoSEQ multiplex PCR; TCRdb's copy has only in-frame clones and lacks some. The sample has some 150,000 clones, 85% to 95% seen once. This sequence was found in an adult in good health. Sequencing was performed on peripheral blood, taken on day 0 of AZD1222 vaccination.

The CDR3, as DNA: TGTGCCAGCAGTCGTACTGGGGGTAGCGGGGGAGAGACCCAGTACTTC. Its translation is CASSRTGGSGGETQYF. The chain joins TRBV7-3 to TRBJ2-5; 9 nucleotides align to TRBD2. CDR3 length equals 16 residues. V trimming: 6 bases; J trimming: 4 bases; junction bases outside the gene matches: 12. Germline V lookup: CDR1 SGHTA, CDR2 FQGTGA. The full variable domain, completed using reference TRBV7-3 and TRBJ2-5, is GAGVSQTPSNKVTEKGKYVELRCDPISGHTALYWYRQSLGQGPEFLIYFQGTGAADDSGLPNDRFFAVRPEGSVSTLKIQRTERGDSAVYLCASSRTGGSGGETQYFGPGTRLLVL.